This T cell receptor (beta chain) was sequenced during a study of read filtering for tumor transcriptome and immune sequencing. Study in general: Mean patient age was 65.9 years, range roughly 40 to 80; around 17 male, some 14 female. Per sample, TCR-region reads ranged about 4.05 to 11 million by IR-seq, 85 to 1273 by RNA-seq.

This CDR3 has 13 residues. Germline V gene data show CDR1 as SQVTM and CDR2 as ANQGSEA. Trimming took off 4 bases at V and 1 base at J, with 8 bases between the two ends. From approximately 430 ng of RNA, a library with molecular barcoded alpha/delta and beta/gamma adaptors was made. TCRdb analysed the reads with MiXCR anew, one entry per CDR3 protein. The sample has about 28,000 distinct CDR3 sequences; around an eighth are singletons. The TCR comes from a donor over 35 with multiple myeloma. The sample was a population of CD138-negative cells sorted from bone marrow. The V call is TRBV29-1, the J call TRBJ2-1; a weak D match, TRBD2 (5 bases). The CDR3 is CSVGRRSYNEQFF. The CDR3 DNA follows: TGCAGCGTTGGACGGAGGTCCTACAATGAGCAGTTCTTC.